This T cell receptor beta chain was sequenced during a study of blood T cell repertoires in COVID-19. Study at large: There were acute and convalescent COVID-19 samples, and they came from the United States, Italy and Spain. The cDNA or gDNA used as material had been derived from T cells, B-cell-depleted T cells, or PBMCs.

The CDR3 has 15 residues. Trimming removed 2 bases at V and 8 bases at J, with 15 bases between. The germline V gene encodes CDR1 KGHSH and CDR2 LQKENI. Source study methods: Using reference gene primer amplification, nucleated cell counts were estimated. Profiled with immunoSEQ multiplex PCR; TCRdb holds only in-frame clones, not every one. V and J calls plus clone size are reproduced from that table; the DNA served to infer D and trimming. This table has roughly 250,000 clones, more than 65% appearing once. Seattle cases were enrolled at active infection and followed longitudinally. V is TRBV18 and J is TRBJ1-4; a weak D match, TRBD1 (6 bases). The clonotype originates from an older person with COVID-19, enrolled during active disease. Sequenced input: peripheral blood. The CDR3 loop reads CASSPSGQLVEKLFF. The CDR3 DNA follows: TGTGCCAGCTCACCATCCGGACAGCTAGTCGAAAAACTGTTTTTT.